The 22 T cell receptor beta chains presented below share a single source sample, sequenced in a study of lymphopenia after photon versus proton radiotherapy. Profiling relied on immunoSEQ multiplex PCR, and the TCRdb table lists in-frame clones only, not all of them. The sample lists 150,000 or so clones, roughly nine tenths occurring once. This material consisted of peripheral blood, taken from a patient treated with photon-based radiotherapy. These receptors were obtained from a man aged 45-60 years with gastric cancer.

V gene TRBV7-2 combines with J gene TRBJ2-1, with 9 positions matching TRBD2. The ends lost 0 bases at V and 5 bases at J; junction bases unmatched: 5. CDR1 and CDR2 from the germline V gene are SGHTA and FQGNSA. This CDR3 has 16 amino acids. The CDR3 bases are TGTGCCAGCAGCTTAGCCGGGACTAGCCGCAACAATGAGCAGTTCTTC. As protein: CASSLAGTSRNNEQFF.

This rearrangement joins TRBV5-4 to TRBJ2-7, with 10 positions matching TRBD2. V trimming: 5 bases; J trimming: 2 bases; junction bases outside the gene matches: 7. The germline V gene has CDR1 SGHNT and CDR2 YYREEE (reference sequence). The CDR3 contains 15 residues. CDR3 in amino acids: CASSSPGTSAYEQYF. Written as DNA, the CDR3 is TGTGCCAGCAGTTCACCCGGGACTAGCGCCTACGAGCAGTACTTC.

The chain recombines TRBV7-6 with TRBJ2-3, with 7 bases fitting TRBD2. This CDR3 has 16 amino acids. Germline V lookup: CDR1 SGHVS, CDR2 FNYEAQ. With 1 base clipped from V and 3 bases from J, the junction kept 7 bases outside the gene matches. CDR3 protein: CASSLGGGELTDTQYF. The CDR3 DNA sequence: TGTGCCAGCAGCTTAGGGGGAGGGGAGCTAACAGATACGCAGTATTTT.

The genes are TRBV28 and TRBJ1-5; no reliable D call. There are 14 residues in the CDR3. The germline V gene has CDR1 MDHEN and CDR2 SYDVKM. Trimming pared 5 bases from V and 7 bases from J, leaving 15 bases between. CDR3 coding DNA: TGTGCCAGCAGTACTGTCTGGGTCGGGCAGCCCCAGCATTTT. Translation: CASSTVWVGQPQHF.

The J gene is TRBJ1-4, the V gene TRBV30, with D tentatively TRBD1 (5 bases). The ends were cut back, 1 base at V and 7 bases at J, with 10 bases in the middle. The CDR3 sequence is 13 residues long. CDR1 is GTSNPN, CDR2 SVGIG, per germline (reference sequence). CDR3: CAWSGGEGEKLFF. The DNA for the CDR3 is TGTGCCTGGAGTGGAGGGGAAGGTGAAAAACTGTTTTTT. Full variable domain (rest looked up from reference TRBV30 and TRBJ1-4): SQTIHQWPATLVQPVGSPLSLECTVEGTSNPNLYWYRQAAGRGLQLLFYSVGIGQISSEVPQNLSASRPQDRQFILSSKKLLLSDSGFYLCAWSGGEGEKLFFGSGTQLSVL.

This chain uses TRBV6-5 with TRBJ2-1; 11 bases are shared with TRBD2. The CDR3 consists of 15 residues. Unmatched junction bases numbered 3, after V lost 4 bases and J lost 4 bases. CDR1 MNHEY and CDR2 SVGAGI come from the germline V gene. Here the CDR3 DNA reads TGTGCCAGCAGTTGGCTAGCGGGAGGTTACAATGAGCAGTTCTTC. Its translation is CASSWLAGGYNEQFF.

This clone was observed a few times. The rearrangement joins TRBV4-3 to TRBJ2-7; no reliable D call. This CDR3 spans 15 amino acids. Germline V CDR1 and CDR2: LGHNA, YSLEER. The V end was cut by 1 base, the J end by 3 bases, with 13 bases between. The CDR3 sequence: CASSQAVGGIYEQYF. The CDR3 DNA sequence: TGCGCCAGCAGCCAAGCCGTCGGCGGTATCTACGAGCAGTACTTC.

The chain links TRBV29-1 to TRBJ1-4; D unresolved. Deletions cut 2 bases from V and 10 bases from J, with 8 bases between. The CDR3 is 11 amino acids. In germline, CDR1 is SQVTM, CDR2 ANQGSEA. In DNA, the CDR3 is TGCAGCGTTGAACAGCTCGGAAAACTGTTTTTT. Residues: CSVEQLGKLFF.

V is TRBV7-2 and J is TRBJ2-2; no firm D call. This CDR3 comprises 15 residues. The V and J ends lost 2 bases and 2 bases respectively, with 9 bases between them. Germline V gives CDR1 SGHTA, CDR2 FQGNSA. Written as DNA, the CDR3 is TGTGCCAGCAGCTTAAGTTCCGCTAACACCGGGGAGCTGTTTTTT. This encodes CASSLSSANTGELFF.

The rearrangement uses TRBV7-9 and TRBJ1-4, with D possibly being TRBD1 (5 bases). CDR3 size: 12 residues. Germline loops: CDR1 SEHNR, CDR2 FQNEAQ (reference sequence). The V and J ends lost 5 bases and 10 bases respectively, with 11 bases between them. The CDR3 reads CASSAGSGKLFF. CDR3 bases: TGTGCCAGCAGCGCAGGGTCCGGAAAACTGTTTTTT. Based on the CDR3 plus reference TRBV7-9 and TRBJ1-4, the full variable domain is DTGVSQNPRHKITKRGQNVTFRCDPISEHNRLYWYRQTLGQGPEFLTYFQNEAQLEKSRLLSDRFSAERPKGSFSTLEIQRTEQGDSAMYLCASSAGSGKLFFGSGTQLSVL.

This clone was detected a few times. The chain has TRBV20-1 and TRBJ1-1; possible D gene TRBD1, 5 bases. The CDR3 consists of 11 residues. CDR1 DFQATT and CDR2 SNEGSKA come from the germline V gene (reference sequence). CDR3 in DNA: TGCAGGGGGGAGTTGAACACTGAAGCTTTCTTT. This encodes CRGELNTEAFF.

The chain is built from TRBV7-9 and TRBJ1-1; 9 bases line up with TRBD1. The CDR3 loop spans 16 amino acids. Germline CDR1 is SEHNR and CDR2 is FQNEAQ (reference sequence). V was pared by 2 bases and J by 1 base, with 5 bases of the junction left unmatched. The CDR3 DNA reads TGTGCCAGCAGCTTAAAGGGACAGGGCGCGAACACTGAAGCTTTCTTT. This codes for CASSLKGQGANTEAFF.

This chain connects TRBV28 to TRBJ2-5; a weak D match, TRBD2 (7 bases). This CDR3 is built from 16 residues. CDR1 is MDHEN and CDR2 is SYDVKM in the germline V gene. Trimming left V 7 bases short and J 3 bases short, with 21 bases between. CDR3 protein: CASTLGGARGEETQYF. CDR3 DNA sequence: TGTGCCAGCACTCTAGGGGGGGCGAGGGGAGAAGAGACCCAGTACTTC.

This sequence joins TRBV11-2 and TRBJ2-7; either TRBD1 or TRBD2 may supply D (5 bases each). Looked up from germline, CDR1 is SGHAT and CDR2 is FQNNGV. The CDR3 consists of 13 residues. Trimming shortened V by 6 bases and J by 3 bases, and 12 bases separated the two germline ends. The CDR3 loop is CASRPGPVYEQYF. The CDR3 DNA reads TGTGCCAGCAGACCGGGACCGGTCTACGAGCAGTACTTC.

This rearrangement joins TRBV30 to TRBJ2-3; no firm D call. This CDR3 has 13 residues. Looked up from germline, CDR1 is GTSNPN and CDR2 is SVGIG (reference sequence). Trimming cost V 4 bases and J 0 bases, with 8 bases left between them. The CDR3 nucleotides are TGTGCCTGGATTTTTGGGAGCACAGATACGCAGTATTTT. Translating gives CAWIFGSTDTQYF. The full variable domain, its missing parts supplied by reference TRBV30 and TRBJ2-3, is SQTIHQWPATLVQPVGSPLSLECTVEGTSNPNLYWYRQAAGRGLQLLFYSVGIGQISSEVPQNLSASRPQDRQFILSSKKLLLSDSGFYLCAWIFGSTDTQYFGPGTRLTVL.

This clone was found once. This chain links TRBV30 with TRBJ2-7; D is uncertain. Per the germline V gene, CDR1 is GTSNPN and CDR2 is SVGIG (reference sequence). The CDR3 length is 12 residues. Trimming took 4 bases from V and 6 from J, leaving 13 bases between them. CDR3 amino acids: CAWNRYSFEQYF. DNA of the CDR3: TGTGCCTGGAACCGGTACAGTTTCGAGCAGTACTTC.

The chain is built from TRBV21-1 and TRBJ2-3; the table calls TRBD2, which could not be checked here. TRBV21-1 is designated a pseudogene. The length of the CDR3 is 11 residues. CDR3 DNA: TGTGCCAGCACCTACACAGATACGCAGTATTTT. Residues: CASTYTDTQYF.

V gene TRBV6-1 combines with J gene TRBJ1-5; no firm D call. Germline V CDR1 and CDR2: MNHNS, SASEGT. The CDR3 runs 17 residues. V lost 0 bases, J lost 1 base, and 13 bases lay in between. The CDR3 region is CASSEAVQIRSNQPQHF. As DNA, the CDR3 is TGTGCCAGCAGTGAAGCGGTACAGATAAGGAGCAATCAGCCCCAGCATTTT.

V is TRBV4-1 and J is TRBJ2-1; possible D gene TRBD2, 6 bases. CDR1 is MGHRA, CDR2 YSYEKL, per germline. The CDR3 runs 13 residues. V was cut by 4 bases and J by 7 bases, with 11 bases left in between. The CDR3 loop is CASSRLEGNEQFF. The CDR3 DNA is TGCGCCAGCAGCCGACTAGAAGGAAATGAGCAGTTCTTC.

The chain recombines TRBV29-1 with TRBJ2-7, with unresolved D. Germline lookup yields CDR1 SQVTM and CDR2 ANQGSEA. This CDR3 has 14 amino acids. Between the trimmed V and J ends, which lost 4 bases and 0 bases, there was a span of 13 bases. The CDR3 region is CSVVDFTGSYEQYF. The CDR3, as DNA: TGCAGCGTTGTGGATTTTACCGGCTCCTACGAGCAGTACTTC.

A word on this clone: The sample has other DNA sequences that encode this CDR3 too. This chain connects TRBV6-1 to TRBJ2-7, with D uncertain. Trimming left V 1 base short and J 0 bases short, with 7 bases between. The germline CDR1 and CDR2 sequences are MNHNS and SASEGT. The CDR3 runs to 14 residues. The CDR3, as DNA: TGTGCCAGCAGTGAAGGTGGCAGCTCCTACGAGCAGTACTTC. It specifies CASSEGGSSYEQYF.

The table lists this clone with a count of one. The chain carries TRBV15 and TRBJ2-3; possible D gene TRBD2, 5 bases. Trimming took 1 base from V and 0 from J, leaving 8 bases between them. The CDR3 is 15 residues long. CDR1 LNHNV and CDR2 YYDKDF come from the germline V gene (reference sequence). The CDR3 DNA is TGTGCCACCAGCAGAGGGGGAGTTAGCACAGATACGCAGTATTTT. It yields the protein CATSRGGVSTDTQYF.